This T cell receptor beta chain is from a study of T cell clones after liver transplantation. There are 14 residues in the CDR3. After removal of 4 bases from V and 2 bases from J, the junction contained 4 bases not matched to a gene. Germline values: CDR1 SGHNT, CDR2 YYREEE (reference sequence). TCRdb's copy holds only in-frame clones and misses some; the assay was immunoSEQ multiplex PCR. The sample records some 80,000 clones, around 84% being singletons. This chain joins TRBV5-4 and TRBJ2-7; 9 positions match TRBD1. The clonotype was recovered from a human patient who received a liver transplant. Some T cells may be supplied by the graft donor. Here the sequenced sample was CD4+ T cells from blood, taken 48 months after liver transplant. CDR3 in amino acids: CASSQGQGPYEQYF. The CDR3 bases are TGTGCCAGCAGCCAGGGACAGGGCCCCTACGAGCAGTACTTC.